These T cell receptor beta chains were read from a single sample in a study of blood T cells in healthy people across ages. A single record per CDR3 protein comes from TCRdb applying MiXCR to the 5' RACE reads. The sample lists some 1.6 million distinct CDR3 sequences; roughly 32% were seen once. The sample was blood. The receptors shown here come from a woman aged 25 to 39 in good health. CDR3s include the opening cysteine and the closing phenylalanine or tryptophan. The order of the fields is D gene, V gene, clone size, J gene, CDR3 DNA, CDR3 protein. D genes are given only for firm matches. The size entry is marked missing in some rows and otherwise reads once, few, many or a size class.

d_call: .
v_call: TRBV3-1
clone_size: few
j_call: TRBJ2-5
cdr3_nt: TGTGCCAGCAGCCCCCGGGGGGCGGGACCCCAAGAGACCCAGTACTTC
cdr3_aa: CASSPRGAGPQETQYF

d_call: .
v_call: TRBV30
clone_size: .
j_call: TRBJ1-1
cdr3_nt: TGTGCCTGGACCCTTACAGTTCGTGACGAAGCTTTCTTT
cdr3_aa: CAWTLTVRDEAFF

d_call: .
v_call: TRBV2
clone_size: .
j_call: TRBJ2-7
cdr3_nt: TGTGCCAGCAAGCCAGGGGAGGGCGAGCAGTACTTC
cdr3_aa: CASKPGEGEQYF

d_call: .
v_call: TRBV20-1
clone_size: .
j_call: TRBJ1-6
cdr3_nt: TGCAGTGCTAGAGTGGTAGTGTATTCACCCCTCCACTTT
cdr3_aa: CSARVVVYSPLHF

d_call: TRBD2
v_call: TRBV7-3
clone_size: few
j_call: TRBJ2-1
cdr3_nt: TGTGCCAGCAGCTTAAATGCGGGGGGGCGGTGGAATGAGCAGTTCTTC
cdr3_aa: CASSLNAGGRWNEQFF

d_call: .
v_call: TRBV4-1
clone_size: .
j_call: TRBJ2-5
cdr3_nt: TGCGCCAGCAGCCAAGACCCCCCAACTATTCTAGGGTACTTC
cdr3_aa: CASSQDPPTILGYF

d_call: .
v_call: TRBV24-1
clone_size: .
j_call: TRBJ2-1
cdr3_nt: TGTGCCACCAGTGATTCGGGCCAATTATGGGGGGACAATGAGCAGTTCTTC
cdr3_aa: CATSDSGQLWGDNEQFF

d_call: .
v_call: TRBV27
clone_size: .
j_call: TRBJ2-1
cdr3_nt: TGTGCCAGCACACCGGGGGTTCTGGGATCCAATGAGCAGTTCTTC
cdr3_aa: CASTPGVLGSNEQFF

d_call: .
v_call: TRBV5-5
clone_size: few
j_call: TRBJ2-7
cdr3_nt: TGTGCCAGCAGCTTGGCCTTTGTCGGGGGGCCGTACGAGCAGTACTTC
cdr3_aa: CASSLAFVGGPYEQYF

d_call: TRBD2
v_call: TRBV3-1
clone_size: .
j_call: TRBJ2-5
cdr3_nt: TGTGCCAGCAGCCCCTTTAGCGGGGTCCCCGGGAATGAGCAGTACTTC
cdr3_aa: CASSPFSGVPGNEQYF

d_call: .
v_call: TRBV20-1
clone_size: few
j_call: TRBJ2-1
cdr3_nt: TGCAGTGCTATCAAGGGTAGGGAATCCTACAATGAGCAGTTCTTC
cdr3_aa: CSAIKGRESYNEQFF

d_call: .
v_call: TRBV2
clone_size: once
j_call: TRBJ2-1
cdr3_nt: TGTGCCAGCGGGGCACCCTGGGGGGACAATGAGCAGTTCTTC
cdr3_aa: CASGAPWGDNEQFF

d_call: TRBD2
v_call: TRBV10-3
clone_size: .
j_call: TRBJ2-3
cdr3_nt: TGTGCCGGGGCTAGCGGGATGTCGGGCACAGATACGCAGTATTTT
cdr3_aa: CAGASGMSGTDTQYF

d_call: .
v_call: TRBV3-1
clone_size: few
j_call: TRBJ2-1
cdr3_nt: TGTGCCAGCAGCCAAGGGCTAAGCGGGAATGAGCAGTTCTTC
cdr3_aa: CASSQGLSGNEQFF

d_call: .
v_call: TRBV5-1
clone_size: .
j_call: TRBJ2-6
cdr3_nt: TGCGCCAGCAGCTTGGCCGATAGGGGGGCCTCTGGGGCCAACGTCCTGACTTTC
cdr3_aa: CASSLADRGASGANVLTF

d_call: .
v_call: TRBV9
clone_size: .
j_call: TRBJ2-5
cdr3_nt: TGTGCCAGCAGCGTAGAGGGCAGGGCGAAAGAGACCCAGTACTTC
cdr3_aa: CASSVEGRAKETQYF

d_call: .
v_call: TRBV6-2/TRBV6-3
clone_size: few
j_call: TRBJ2-1
cdr3_nt: TGTGCCAGCAGTTACCTACGGGGGTCCCGGAATGAGCAGTTCTTC
cdr3_aa: CASSYLRGSRNEQFF

d_call: .
v_call: TRBV13
clone_size: .
j_call: TRBJ1-5
cdr3_nt: TGTGCCAGCAGCTTAGGCGGCAGGGCGAATATCCAGCCCCAGCATTTT
cdr3_aa: CASSLGGRANIQPQHF

d_call: .
v_call: TRBV6-1
clone_size: .
j_call: TRBJ1-4
cdr3_nt: TGTGCCAGCCTTCAAGGGATGAATGAAAAACTGTTTTTT
cdr3_aa: CASLQGMNEKLFF

d_call: TRBD2
v_call: TRBV4-1
clone_size: .
j_call: TRBJ2-1
cdr3_nt: TGCGCCAGCGGCCGGACTAGCGGGGGGGCCTATGAGCAGTTCTTC
cdr3_aa: CASGRTSGGAYEQFF

d_call: .
v_call: TRBV7-8
clone_size: .
j_call: TRBJ2-3
cdr3_nt: TGTGCCAGCAGCTCCGGGACTCTAAACCAGATAGATACGCAGTATTTT
cdr3_aa: CASSSGTLNQIDTQYF

d_call: .
v_call: TRBV7-6
clone_size: few
j_call: TRBJ2-6
cdr3_nt: TGTGCCAGCAGCCCGCCCAACGTTCGAGCCAACGTCCTGACTTTC
cdr3_aa: CASSPPNVRANVLTF

d_call: .
v_call: TRBV4-1
clone_size: many
j_call: TRBJ2-7
cdr3_nt: TGCGCCAGCAGCCAAGCTTCCGAGCAGTACTTC
cdr3_aa: CASSQASEQYF

d_call: .
v_call: TRBV27
clone_size: .
j_call: TRBJ2-1
cdr3_nt: TGTGCCAGCAGTTGCCAGGGGCGGCTCTACAATGAGCAGTTCTTC
cdr3_aa: CASSCQGRLYNEQFF

d_call: .
v_call: TRBV20-1
clone_size: .
j_call: TRBJ2-1
cdr3_nt: TGCAGTGCTAGAGTGGTACATGAGCAGTTCTTC
cdr3_aa: CSARVVHEQFF

d_call: TRBD2
v_call: TRBV6-1
clone_size: few
j_call: TRBJ2-6
cdr3_nt: TGTGCCAGCAGTCGCGGGACTAGCGGAAGCTCTGGGGCCAACGTCCTGACTTTC
cdr3_aa: CASSRGTSGSSGANVLTF

d_call: TRBD1
v_call: TRBV14
clone_size: .
j_call: TRBJ2-7
cdr3_nt: TGTGCCAGCAGCCCCTTGGGACAGGGGGCCCCGCGGACCTACGAGCAGTACTTC
cdr3_aa: CASSPLGQGAPRTYEQYF

d_call: TRBD1
v_call: TRBV10-3
clone_size: .
j_call: TRBJ2-2
cdr3_nt: TGTGCCATCAAGCAGGGGGCCGGGGAGCTGTTTTTT
cdr3_aa: CAIKQGAGELFF

d_call: TRBD2
v_call: TRBV20-1
clone_size: .
j_call: TRBJ2-5
cdr3_nt: TGCAGTGCTAGAATTTCCGGGACTAGCGGGAGGTACCAAGAGACCCAGTACTTC
cdr3_aa: CSARISGTSGRYQETQYF

d_call: TRBD2
v_call: TRBV28
clone_size: .
j_call: TRBJ2-1
cdr3_nt: TGTGCCAGCAGTTTATGGTTACTAGCGGGGAACAATGAGCAGTTCTTC
cdr3_aa: CASSLWLLAGNNEQFF

d_call: TRBD2
v_call: TRBV7-3
clone_size: .
j_call: TRBJ2-3
cdr3_nt: TGTGCCAGCAGCCCAGAGACTAGCGGGAGGGATACGCAGTATTTT
cdr3_aa: CASSPETSGRDTQYF

d_call: TRBD1
v_call: TRBV7-9
clone_size: few
j_call: TRBJ2-1
cdr3_nt: TGTGCCAGCAGCCCCCTCGGCGCCGGGACAGGGGGTTCGAATGAGCAGTTCTTC
cdr3_aa: CASSPLGAGTGGSNEQFF

d_call: .
v_call: TRBV20-1
clone_size: many
j_call: TRBJ2-1
cdr3_nt: TGCAGTGCTCCCATGGAGACTTCCTGGTACAATGAGCAGTTCTTC
cdr3_aa: CSAPMETSWYNEQFF

d_call: .
v_call: TRBV24-1
clone_size: .
j_call: TRBJ2-1
cdr3_nt: TGTGCCACCAGTGATGGGGGGGCGGCGCACCATCGGGATGAGCAGTTCTTC
cdr3_aa: CATSDGGAAHHRDEQFF

d_call: TRBD2
v_call: TRBV20-1
clone_size: .
j_call: TRBJ2-1
cdr3_nt: TGCAGTGCTGGGATCCCGGGACTAGTGAATGAGCAGTTCTTC
cdr3_aa: CSAGIPGLVNEQFF

d_call: .
v_call: TRBV25-1
clone_size: .
j_call: TRBJ1-2
cdr3_nt: TGTGCCAGCAGTGAAATGAGCAGGCCCAACTATGGCTACACCTTC
cdr3_aa: CASSEMSRPNYGYTF

d_call: TRBD1
v_call: TRBV28
clone_size: many
j_call: TRBJ2-5
cdr3_nt: TGTGCCAGCAGTACCCCAGGACAGGGAGAGACCCAGTACTTC
cdr3_aa: CASSTPGQGETQYF

d_call: .
v_call: TRBV20-1
clone_size: few
j_call: TRBJ1-2
cdr3_nt: TGCAGTGCTAGTCCAGGGGCAGACGGCTACACCTTC
cdr3_aa: CSASPGADGYTF

d_call: .
v_call: TRBV7-9
clone_size: .
j_call: TRBJ2-2
cdr3_nt: TGTGCCAGCAGCGTAGCGGCAGCCAACACCGGGGAGCTGTTTTTT
cdr3_aa: CASSVAAANTGELFF

d_call: TRBD1
v_call: TRBV20-1
clone_size: few
j_call: TRBJ1-2
cdr3_nt: TGCAGTGCCCCGCCAGGGGGCAGCTATGGCTACACCTTC
cdr3_aa: CSAPPGGSYGYTF

d_call: .
v_call: TRBV4-1
clone_size: .
j_call: TRBJ1-1
cdr3_nt: TGCGCCAGCAGCCAGGTGGTAGGGTCCACTGAAGCTTTCTTT
cdr3_aa: CASSQVVGSTEAFF

d_call: .
v_call: TRBV3-1
clone_size: .
j_call: TRBJ1-2
cdr3_nt: TGTGCCAGCAGCCAAGATTGGGGGTACTTTGGCTACACCTTC
cdr3_aa: CASSQDWGYFGYTF

d_call: .
v_call: TRBV7-2
clone_size: few
j_call: TRBJ2-7
cdr3_nt: TGTGCCAGCAGCTTGTTAACCGGGACCTACGAGCAGTACTTC
cdr3_aa: CASSLLTGTYEQYF

d_call: TRBD1
v_call: TRBV9
clone_size: .
j_call: TRBJ2-1
cdr3_nt: TGTGCCAGCAGCGCCTCGGGACAGGGAGTCAATGAGCAGTTCTTC
cdr3_aa: CASSASGQGVNEQFF

d_call: TRBD2
v_call: TRBV28
clone_size: many
j_call: TRBJ2-7
cdr3_nt: TGTGCCAGCAGTTTTAGCGGGAGGGATGAGCAGTACTTC
cdr3_aa: CASSFSGRDEQYF

d_call: .
v_call: TRBV20-1
clone_size: .
j_call: TRBJ2-7
cdr3_nt: TGCAGTGCTAGAGCTAGCGCCTTAAACCCCTGCGAGCAGTACTTC
cdr3_aa: CSARASALNPCEQYF

d_call: .
v_call: TRBV28
clone_size: .
j_call: TRBJ2-7
cdr3_nt: TGTGCCAGCAGTTTAGGGTACTTGGGCTACGAGCAGTACTTC
cdr3_aa: CASSLGYLGYEQYF

d_call: TRBD2
v_call: TRBV10-3
clone_size: few
j_call: TRBJ2-1
cdr3_nt: TGTGCCATCAGTGAGAAAAGCGGGAGCAACGAGCAGTTCTTC
cdr3_aa: CAISEKSGSNEQFF

d_call: .
v_call: TRBV4-1
clone_size: .
j_call: TRBJ1-2
cdr3_nt: TGCGCCAGCAGCCAAGATCTGTGGTTCGGCTATGGCTACACCTTC
cdr3_aa: CASSQDLWFGYGYTF

d_call: .
v_call: TRBV2
clone_size: .
j_call: TRBJ2-5
cdr3_nt: TGTGCCATCTCCACTAGGACAGAGAAAGAGACCCAGTACTTC
cdr3_aa: CAISTRTEKETQYF